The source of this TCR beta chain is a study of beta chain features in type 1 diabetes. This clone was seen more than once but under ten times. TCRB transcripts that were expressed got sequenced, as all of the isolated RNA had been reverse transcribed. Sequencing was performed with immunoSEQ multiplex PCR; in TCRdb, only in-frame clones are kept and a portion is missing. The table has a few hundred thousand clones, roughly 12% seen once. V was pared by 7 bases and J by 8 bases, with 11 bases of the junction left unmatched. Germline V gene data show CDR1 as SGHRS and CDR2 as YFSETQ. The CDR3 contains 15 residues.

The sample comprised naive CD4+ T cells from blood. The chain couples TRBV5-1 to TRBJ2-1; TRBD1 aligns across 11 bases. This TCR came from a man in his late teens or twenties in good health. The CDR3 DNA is TGCGCCAGCGGTGCTGGGACAGGGGGTTTACATGAGCAGTTCTTC. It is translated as CASGAGTGGLHEQFF.